By share, the clone carrying this TCR beta chain counts as medium-sized. The CDR3 covers 14 residues. Per germline, CDR1 LGHNA and CDR2 YNFKEQ. The V end was cut by 5 bases, the J end by 3 bases, with 14 bases between. Clones were sequenced by immunoSEQ multiplex PCR, and TCRdb holds only the in-frame ones, with some missing. The sample includes 40,000 or so clones, around 87% of them seen just once. The sample originates from a study of PD-1 blockade in classical Hodgkin lymphoma. Study background: Patients were administered nivolumab (3 mg/kg intravenously) every 2 weeks.

Each patient's relapse followed autologous stem cell transplantation, and brentuximab vedotin exposure varied. Sequencing used peripheral blood mononuclear cells (PBMCs), obtained at baseline. The rearrangement joins TRBV4-2 to TRBJ2-7; D tentatively fits TRBD1 or TRBD2 (5 bases each). This sequence was found in a human donor with classical Hodgkin lymphoma. In DNA, the CDR3 is TGTGCCAGCAGCTTGGTGGGACGGCACTACGAGCAGTACTTC. This translates into CASSLVGRHYEQYF.